The subject of this entry is one TCR beta chain. The sample is drawn from a study of blood T cell repertoires in COVID-19. In the study overall: COVID-19 samples, acute and convalescent, were from the United States, Italy and Spain. T cells, B-cell-depleted T cells, or PBMCs provided the cDNA or gDNA that served as material.

In assigning cohorts, the study relied on participant-reported clinical history. The CDR3 totals 13 residues. Germline V gene data show CDR1 as LGHDT and CDR2 as YNNKEL (reference sequence). Trimming cost V 5 bases and J 6 bases; bases outside gene matches: 7. Per the original methods: From reference gene primer amplification, estimates of nucleated cell counts were derived. This table comes from immunoSEQ multiplex PCR, and its TCRdb copy is limited to in-frame clones, with some not included. Clonal size and the V and J genes are those of that table, whereas D and trimming came from the DNA. The table records over 150,000 clones, 75% to 85% of them present only once.

Sequencing was done on a sample of PBMCs or T cells enriched from blood (not recorded which). The TCR sequence derives from a man in his forties or fifties who had recovered from COVID-19. The chain employs TRBV3-1 (or the pseudogene TRBV3-2) and TRBJ2-7; 7 bases match TRBD2. The CDR3 DNA sequence: TGTGCCAGCAGCTCCCGGACTAGGCTCGAGCAGTACTTC. Translating it yields CASSSRTRLEQYF.